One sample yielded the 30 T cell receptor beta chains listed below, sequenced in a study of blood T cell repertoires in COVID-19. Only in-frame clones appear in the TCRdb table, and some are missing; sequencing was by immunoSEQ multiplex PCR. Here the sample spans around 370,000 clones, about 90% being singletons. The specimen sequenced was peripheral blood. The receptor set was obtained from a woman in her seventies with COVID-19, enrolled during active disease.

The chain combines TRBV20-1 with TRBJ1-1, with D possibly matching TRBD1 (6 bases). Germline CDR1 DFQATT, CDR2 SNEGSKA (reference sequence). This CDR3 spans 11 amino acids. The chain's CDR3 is CEGTSNTEAFF. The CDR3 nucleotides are TGCGAAGGGACAAGCAACACTGAAGCTTTCTTT.

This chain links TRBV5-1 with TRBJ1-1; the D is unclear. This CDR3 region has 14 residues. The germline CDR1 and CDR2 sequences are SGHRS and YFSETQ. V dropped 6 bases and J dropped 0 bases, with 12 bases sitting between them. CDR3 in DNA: TGCGCCAGCAACAAGGAGGAATTGAACACTGAAGCTTTCTTT. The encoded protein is CASNKEELNTEAFF.

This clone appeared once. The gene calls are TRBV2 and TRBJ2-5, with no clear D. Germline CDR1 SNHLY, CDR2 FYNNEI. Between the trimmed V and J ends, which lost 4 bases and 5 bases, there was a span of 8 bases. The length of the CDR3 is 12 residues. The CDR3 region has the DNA TGTGCCAGCAGTGTGTCAGTCGAGACCCAGTACTTC. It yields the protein CASSVSVETQYF.

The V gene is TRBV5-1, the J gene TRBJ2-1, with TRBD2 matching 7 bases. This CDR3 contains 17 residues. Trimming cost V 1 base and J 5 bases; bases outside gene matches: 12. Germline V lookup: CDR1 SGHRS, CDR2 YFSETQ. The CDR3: CASSLSAVRGGNNEQFF. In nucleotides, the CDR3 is TGCGCCAGCAGCTTGTCGGCTGTCCGCGGGGGAAACAATGAGCAGTTCTTC.

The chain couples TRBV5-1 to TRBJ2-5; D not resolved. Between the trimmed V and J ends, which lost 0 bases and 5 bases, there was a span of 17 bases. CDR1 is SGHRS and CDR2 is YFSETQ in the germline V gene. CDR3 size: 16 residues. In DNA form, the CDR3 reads TGCGCCAGCAGCTTGGCCCTGGTGTCAGCCGGGGAGACCCAGTACTTC. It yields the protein CASSLALVSAGETQYF.

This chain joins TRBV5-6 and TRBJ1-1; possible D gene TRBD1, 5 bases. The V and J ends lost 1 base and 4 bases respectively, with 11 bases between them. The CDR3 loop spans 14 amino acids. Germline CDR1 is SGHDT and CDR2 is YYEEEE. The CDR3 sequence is CASSLWGGGTEAFF. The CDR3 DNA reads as TGTGCCAGCAGCTTGTGGGGGGGTGGCACTGAAGCTTTCTTT. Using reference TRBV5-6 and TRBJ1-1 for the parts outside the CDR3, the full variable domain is DAGVTQSPTHLIKTRGQQVTLRCSPKSGHDTVSWYQQALGQGPQFIFQYYEEEERQRGNFPDRFSGHQFPNYSSELNVNALLLGDSALYLCASSLWGGGTEAFFGQGTRLTVV.

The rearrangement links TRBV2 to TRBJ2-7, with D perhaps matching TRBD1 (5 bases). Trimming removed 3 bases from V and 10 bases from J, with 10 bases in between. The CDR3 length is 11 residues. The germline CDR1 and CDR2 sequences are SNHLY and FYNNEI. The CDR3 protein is CASSDIQDQYF. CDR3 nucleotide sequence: TGTGCCAGCAGTGATATACAGGACCAGTACTTC.

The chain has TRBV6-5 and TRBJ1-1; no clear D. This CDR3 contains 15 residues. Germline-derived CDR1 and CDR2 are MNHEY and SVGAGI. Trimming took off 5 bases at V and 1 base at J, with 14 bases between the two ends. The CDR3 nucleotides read TGTGCCAGCAGTCCCCTACCGGGTCGGAACACTGAAGCTTTCTTT. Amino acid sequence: CASSPLPGRNTEAFF.

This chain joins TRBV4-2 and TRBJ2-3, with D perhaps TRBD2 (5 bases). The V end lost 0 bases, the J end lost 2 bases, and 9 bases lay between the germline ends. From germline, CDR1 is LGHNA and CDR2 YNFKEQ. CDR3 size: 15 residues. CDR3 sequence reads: CASSQERAATDTQYF. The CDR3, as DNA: TGTGCCAGCAGCCAAGAACGAGCGGCCACAGATACGCAGTATTTT.

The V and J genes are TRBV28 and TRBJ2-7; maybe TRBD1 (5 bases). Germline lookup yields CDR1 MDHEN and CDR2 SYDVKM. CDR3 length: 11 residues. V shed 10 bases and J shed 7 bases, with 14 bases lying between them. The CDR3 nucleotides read TGTGCCACCCAGGGTTGGGTAGAGCAGTACTTC. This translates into CATQGWVEQYF.

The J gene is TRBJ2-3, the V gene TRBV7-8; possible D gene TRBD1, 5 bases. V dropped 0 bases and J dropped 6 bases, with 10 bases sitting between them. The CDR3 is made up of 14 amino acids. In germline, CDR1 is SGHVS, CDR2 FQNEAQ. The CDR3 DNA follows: TGTGCCAGCAGCTTAGCCAGGGTGTGGGATACGCAGTATTTT. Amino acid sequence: CASSLARVWDTQYF.

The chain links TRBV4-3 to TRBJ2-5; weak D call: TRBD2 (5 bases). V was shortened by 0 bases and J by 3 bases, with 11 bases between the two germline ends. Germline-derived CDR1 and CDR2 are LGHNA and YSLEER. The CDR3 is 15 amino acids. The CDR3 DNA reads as TGCGCCAGCAGCCAAGAGAAGGCTAGCAAAGAGACCCAGTACTTC. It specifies CASSQEKASKETQYF.

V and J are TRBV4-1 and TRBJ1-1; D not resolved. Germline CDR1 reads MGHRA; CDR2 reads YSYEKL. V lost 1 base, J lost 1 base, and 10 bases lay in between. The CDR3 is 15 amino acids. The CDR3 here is CASSQVSVGNTEAFF. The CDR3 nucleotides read TGCGCCAGCAGCCAAGTTAGTGTTGGGAACACTGAAGCTTTCTTT.

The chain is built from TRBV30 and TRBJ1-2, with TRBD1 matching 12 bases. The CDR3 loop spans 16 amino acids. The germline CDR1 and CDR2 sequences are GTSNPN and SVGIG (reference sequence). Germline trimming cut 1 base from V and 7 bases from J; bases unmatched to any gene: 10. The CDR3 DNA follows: TGTGCCTGGAGTGGGGGGGACAGGGGGCTGTTCTTTGGCTACACCTTC. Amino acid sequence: CAWSGGDRGLFFGYTF.

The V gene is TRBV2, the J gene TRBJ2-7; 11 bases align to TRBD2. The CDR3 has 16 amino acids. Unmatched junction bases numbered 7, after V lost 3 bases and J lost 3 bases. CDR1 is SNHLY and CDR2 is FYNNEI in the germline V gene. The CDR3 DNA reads TGTGCCAGCAGTGAGATATTGGGGACTAGCGGCTACGAGCAGTACTTC. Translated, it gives CASSEILGTSGYEQYF.

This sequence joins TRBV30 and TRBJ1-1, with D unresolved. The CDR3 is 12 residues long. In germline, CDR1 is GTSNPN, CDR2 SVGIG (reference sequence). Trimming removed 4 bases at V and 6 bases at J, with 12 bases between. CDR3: CAWNSALAEAFF. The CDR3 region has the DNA TGTGCCTGGAACAGTGCCCTCGCTGAAGCTTTCTTT.

The CDR3 DNA sequence: TGTGCCAGCTCACCATTGTCCGGGGTACTCACTGAAGCTTTCTTT. The encoded protein is CASSPLSGVLTEAFF. V usage is TRBV18 and J usage is TRBJ1-1; D is undetermined. Deletions cut 2 bases from V and 4 bases from J, with 14 bases between. Germline CDR1 KGHSH, CDR2 LQKENI. The CDR3 length is 15 residues.

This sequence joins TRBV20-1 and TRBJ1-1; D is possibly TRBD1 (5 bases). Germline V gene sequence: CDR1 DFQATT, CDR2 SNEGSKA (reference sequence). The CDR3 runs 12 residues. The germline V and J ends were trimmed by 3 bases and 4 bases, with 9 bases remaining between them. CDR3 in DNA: TGCAGTGCTAGTGGGCAGGGCACTGAAGCTTTCTTT. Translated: CSASGQGTEAFF.

The CDR3 sequence is CASSLSYRSPLHF. The CDR3 nucleotides are TGTGCCAGCAGCTTGAGTTACCGGTCACCCCTCCACTTT. The V call is TRBV5-6, the J call TRBJ1-6; no clear D gene. V was pared by 1 base and J by 10 bases, with 9 bases between. This CDR3 spans 13 amino acids. Germline CDR1 reads SGHDT; CDR2 reads YYEEEE.

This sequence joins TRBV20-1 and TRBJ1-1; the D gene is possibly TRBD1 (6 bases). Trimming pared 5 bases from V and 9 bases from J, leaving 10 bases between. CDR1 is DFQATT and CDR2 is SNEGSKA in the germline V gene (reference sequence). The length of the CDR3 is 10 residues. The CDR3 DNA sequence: TGCAGTGCTCGACAGGATAAAGCTTTCTTT. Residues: CSARQDKAFF.

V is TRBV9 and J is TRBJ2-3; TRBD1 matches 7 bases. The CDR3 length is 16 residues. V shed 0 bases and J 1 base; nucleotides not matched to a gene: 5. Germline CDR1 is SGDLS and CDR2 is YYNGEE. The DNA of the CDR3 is TGTGCCAGCAGCGTAGCCAGCCAGGGGGGCACAGATACGCAGTATTTT. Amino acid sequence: CASSVASQGGTDTQYF.

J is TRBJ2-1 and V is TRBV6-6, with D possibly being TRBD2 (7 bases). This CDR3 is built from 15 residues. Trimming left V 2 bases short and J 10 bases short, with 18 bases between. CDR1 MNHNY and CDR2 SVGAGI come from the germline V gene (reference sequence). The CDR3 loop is CASSYGRGPVREQFF. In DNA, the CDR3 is TGTGCCAGCAGTTACGGGCGGGGGCCCGTGCGAGAGCAGTTCTTC.

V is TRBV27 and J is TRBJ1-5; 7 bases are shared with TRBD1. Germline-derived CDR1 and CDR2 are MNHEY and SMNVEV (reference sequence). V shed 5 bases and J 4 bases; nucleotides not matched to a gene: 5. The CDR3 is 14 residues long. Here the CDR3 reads CASSRTGRNQPQHF. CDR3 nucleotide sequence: TGTGCCAGCAGTCGGACAGGACGGAATCAGCCCCAGCATTTT.

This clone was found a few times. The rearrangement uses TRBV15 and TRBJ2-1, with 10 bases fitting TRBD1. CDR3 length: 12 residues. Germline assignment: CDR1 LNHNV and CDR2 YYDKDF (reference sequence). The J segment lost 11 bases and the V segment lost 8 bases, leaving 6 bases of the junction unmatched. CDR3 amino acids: CATSRTGGKQFF. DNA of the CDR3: TGTGCCACCTCACGGACAGGGGGAAAGCAGTTCTTC.

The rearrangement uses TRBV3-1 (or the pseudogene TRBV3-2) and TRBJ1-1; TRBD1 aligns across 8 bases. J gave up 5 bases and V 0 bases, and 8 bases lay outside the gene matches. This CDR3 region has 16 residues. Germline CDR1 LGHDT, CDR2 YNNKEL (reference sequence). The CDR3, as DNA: TGTGCCAGCAGCCAAGATGGGCAGGGGGCTAGGACTGAAGCTTTCTTT. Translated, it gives CASSQDGQGARTEAFF.

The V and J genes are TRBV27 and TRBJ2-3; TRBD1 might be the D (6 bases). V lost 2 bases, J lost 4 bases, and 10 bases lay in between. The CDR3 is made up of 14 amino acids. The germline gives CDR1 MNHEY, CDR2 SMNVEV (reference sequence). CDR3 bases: TGTGCCAGCAGTTTAGGCAGGGGAGCAGATACGCAGTATTTT. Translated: CASSLGRGADTQYF.

The CDR3: CASSIVSAGNQPQHF. DNA of the CDR3: TGTGCCAGTAGTATCGTTTCCGCGGGCAATCAGCCCCAGCATTTT. The gene calls are TRBV19 and TRBJ1-5; D is ambiguous. Deletions cut 3 bases from V and 2 bases from J, with 11 bases between. There are 15 residues in the CDR3. CDR1 LNHDA and CDR2 SQIVND come from the germline V gene (reference sequence).

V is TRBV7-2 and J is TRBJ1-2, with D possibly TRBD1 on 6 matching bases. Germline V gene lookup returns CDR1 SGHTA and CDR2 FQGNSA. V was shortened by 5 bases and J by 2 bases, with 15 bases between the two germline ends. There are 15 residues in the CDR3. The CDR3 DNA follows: TGTGCCAGCAGCGCGGATTCGGGGGGCAACTATGGCTACACCTTC. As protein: CASSADSGGNYGYTF.

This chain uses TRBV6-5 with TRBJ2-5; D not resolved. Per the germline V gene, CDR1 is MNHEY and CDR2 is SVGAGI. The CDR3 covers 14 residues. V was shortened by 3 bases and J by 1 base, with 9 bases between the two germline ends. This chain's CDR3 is CASSYNSVQETQYF. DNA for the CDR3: TGTGCCAGCAGTTATAACAGTGTCCAAGAGACCCAGTACTTC.

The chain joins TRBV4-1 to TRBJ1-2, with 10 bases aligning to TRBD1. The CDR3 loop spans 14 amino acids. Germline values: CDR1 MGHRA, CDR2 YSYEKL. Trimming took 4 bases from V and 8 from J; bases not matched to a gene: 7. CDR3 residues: CASSRDRGLGGYTF. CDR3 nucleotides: TGCGCCAGCAGCCGGGACAGGGGCCTGGGGGGCTACACCTTC.